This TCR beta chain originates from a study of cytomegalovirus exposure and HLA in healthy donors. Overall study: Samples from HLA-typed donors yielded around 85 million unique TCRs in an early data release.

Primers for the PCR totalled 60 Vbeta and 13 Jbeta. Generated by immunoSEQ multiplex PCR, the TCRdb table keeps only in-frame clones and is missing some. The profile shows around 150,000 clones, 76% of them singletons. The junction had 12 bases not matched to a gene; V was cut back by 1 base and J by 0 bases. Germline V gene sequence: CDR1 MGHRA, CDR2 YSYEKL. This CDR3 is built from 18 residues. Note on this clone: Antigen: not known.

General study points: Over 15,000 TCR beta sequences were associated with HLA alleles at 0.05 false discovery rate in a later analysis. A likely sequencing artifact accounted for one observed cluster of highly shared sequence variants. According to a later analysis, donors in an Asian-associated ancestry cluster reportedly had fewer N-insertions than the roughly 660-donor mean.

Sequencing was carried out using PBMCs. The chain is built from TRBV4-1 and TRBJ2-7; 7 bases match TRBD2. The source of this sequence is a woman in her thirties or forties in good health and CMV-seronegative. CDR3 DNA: TGCGCCAGCAGCCAAGCGTCAAACCGGGACTACTACTCCTACGAGCAGTACTTC. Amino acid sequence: CASSQASNRDYYSYEQYF.